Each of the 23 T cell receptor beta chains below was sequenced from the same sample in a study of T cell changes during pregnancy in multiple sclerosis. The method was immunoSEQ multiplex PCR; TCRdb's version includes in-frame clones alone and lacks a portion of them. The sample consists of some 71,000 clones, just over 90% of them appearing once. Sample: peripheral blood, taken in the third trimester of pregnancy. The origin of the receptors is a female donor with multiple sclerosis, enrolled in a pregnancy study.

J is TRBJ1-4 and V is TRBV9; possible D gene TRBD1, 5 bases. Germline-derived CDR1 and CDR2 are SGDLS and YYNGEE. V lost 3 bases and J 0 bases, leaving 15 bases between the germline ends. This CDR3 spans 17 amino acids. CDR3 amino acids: CASSAWPETATNEKLFF. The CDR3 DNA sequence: TGTGCCAGCAGCGCCTGGCCGGAGACAGCAACTAATGAAAAACTGTTTTTT. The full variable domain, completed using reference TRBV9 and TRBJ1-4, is DSGVTQTPKHLITATGQRVTLRCSPRSGDLSVYWYQQSLDQGLQFLIQYYNGEERAKGNILERFSAQQFPDLHSELNLSSLELGDSALYFCASSAWPETATNEKLFFGSGTQLSVL.

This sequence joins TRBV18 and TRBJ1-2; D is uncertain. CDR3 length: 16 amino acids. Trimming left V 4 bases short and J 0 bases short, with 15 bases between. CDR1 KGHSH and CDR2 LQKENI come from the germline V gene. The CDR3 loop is CASSRSTGNANYGYTF. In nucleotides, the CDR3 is TGTGCCAGCTCACGGAGCACCGGGAACGCTAACTATGGCTACACCTTC.

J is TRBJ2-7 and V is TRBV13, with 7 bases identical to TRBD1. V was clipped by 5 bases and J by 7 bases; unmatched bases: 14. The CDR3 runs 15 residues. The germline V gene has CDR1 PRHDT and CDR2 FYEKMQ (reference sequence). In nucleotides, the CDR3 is TGTGCCAGCAGCCTCACCGGGACAGTACGTGTGGAGCAGTACTTC. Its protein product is CASSLTGTVRVEQYF.

In DNA, the CDR3 is TGTGCCAGCAGTCCCTATATAAAAGCGGGGACCCTCCCGAACACTGAAGCTTTCTTT. It yields the protein CASSPYIKAGTLPNTEAFF. V gene TRBV7-6 combines with J gene TRBJ1-1; D perhaps matches TRBD1 (5 bases). This CDR3 contains 19 residues. Trimming stripped 6 bases from V and 1 base from J, with 27 bases between. Germline CDR1 SGHVS, CDR2 FNYEAQ.

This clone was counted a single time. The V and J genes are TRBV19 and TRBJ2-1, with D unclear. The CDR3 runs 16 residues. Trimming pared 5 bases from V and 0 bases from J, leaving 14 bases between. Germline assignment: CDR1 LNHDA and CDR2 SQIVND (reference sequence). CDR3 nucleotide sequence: TGTGCCAGTAGTTTCTTGGCCCGAAGCTCCTACAATGAGCAGTTCTTC. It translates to CASSFLARSSYNEQFF.

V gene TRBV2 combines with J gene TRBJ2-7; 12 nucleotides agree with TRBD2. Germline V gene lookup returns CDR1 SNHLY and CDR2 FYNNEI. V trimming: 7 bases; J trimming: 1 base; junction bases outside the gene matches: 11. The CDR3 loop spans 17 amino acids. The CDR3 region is CASMGRGTSGQSYEQYF. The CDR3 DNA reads TGTGCCAGCATGGGCAGGGGGACTAGCGGGCAATCCTACGAGCAGTACTTC. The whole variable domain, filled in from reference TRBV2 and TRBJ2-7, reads EPEVTQTPSHQVTQMGQEVILRCVPISNHLYFYWYRQILGQKVEFLVSFYNNEISEKSEIFDDQFSVERPDGSNFTLKIRSTKLEDSAMYFCASMGRGTSGQSYEQYFGPGTRLTVT.

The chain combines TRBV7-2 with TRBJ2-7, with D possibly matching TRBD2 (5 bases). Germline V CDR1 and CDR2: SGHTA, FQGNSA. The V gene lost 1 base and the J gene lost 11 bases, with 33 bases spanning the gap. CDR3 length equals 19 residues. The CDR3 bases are TGTGCCAGCAGCTTAGAGGCAGGAGTGTTGCGTGCCGGGGTTCGCGCGGAGTACTTC. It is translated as CASSLEAGVLRAGVRAEYF.

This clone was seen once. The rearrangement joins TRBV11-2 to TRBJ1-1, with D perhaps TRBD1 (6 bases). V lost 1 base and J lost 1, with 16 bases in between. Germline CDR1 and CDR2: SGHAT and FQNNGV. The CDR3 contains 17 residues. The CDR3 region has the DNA TGTGCCAGCAGCTTAGTGGGGGGGGCTGCTCCGAACACTGAAGCTTTCTTT. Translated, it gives CASSLVGGAAPNTEAFF. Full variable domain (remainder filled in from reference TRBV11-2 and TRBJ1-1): EAGVAQSPRYKIIEKRQSVAFWCNPISGHATLYWYQQILGQGPKLLIQFQNNGVVDDSQLPKDRFSAERLKGVDSTLKIQPAKLEDSAVYLCASSLVGGAAPNTEAFFGQGTRLTVV.

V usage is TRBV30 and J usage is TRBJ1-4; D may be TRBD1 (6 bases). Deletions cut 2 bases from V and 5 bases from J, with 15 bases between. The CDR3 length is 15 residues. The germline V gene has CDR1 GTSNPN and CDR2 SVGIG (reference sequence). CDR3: CAWSPGQGINEKLFF. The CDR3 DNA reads TGTGCCTGGAGTCCGGGGCAGGGGATAAATGAAAAACTGTTTTTT.

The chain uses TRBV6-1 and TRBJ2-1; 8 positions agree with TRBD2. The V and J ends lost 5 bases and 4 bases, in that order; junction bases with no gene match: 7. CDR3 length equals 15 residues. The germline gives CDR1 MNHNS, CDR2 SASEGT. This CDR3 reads CASSQGGGTYNEQFF. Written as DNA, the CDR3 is TGTGCCAGCAGTCAGGGCGGGGGGACTTACAATGAGCAGTTCTTC.

CDR3 region: CASSQGQPNTGELFF. The DNA of the CDR3 is TGCGCCAGCAGCCAGGGACAGCCGAACACCGGGGAGCTGTTTTTT. The chain uses TRBV5-1 and TRBJ2-2; 7 positions agree with TRBD1. J was trimmed by 0 bases and V by 4 bases; bases with no gene match: 3. The CDR3 contains 15 residues. The V gene's germline CDR1 is SGHRS and CDR2 YFSETQ.

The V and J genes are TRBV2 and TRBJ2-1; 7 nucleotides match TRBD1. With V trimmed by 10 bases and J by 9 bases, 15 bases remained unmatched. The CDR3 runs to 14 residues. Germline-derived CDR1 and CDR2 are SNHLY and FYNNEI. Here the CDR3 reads CATARGLGTIEQFF. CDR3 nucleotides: TGTGCCACCGCTAGGGGGCTCGGCACAATTGAGCAGTTCTTC.

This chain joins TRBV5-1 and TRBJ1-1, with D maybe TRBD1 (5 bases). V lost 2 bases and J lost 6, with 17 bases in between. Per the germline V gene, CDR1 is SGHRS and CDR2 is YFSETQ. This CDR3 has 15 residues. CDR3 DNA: TGCGCCAGCAGCTTCTCTCAGGGAGGGTATGCTGAAGCTTTCTTT. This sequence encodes CASSFSQGGYAEAFF.

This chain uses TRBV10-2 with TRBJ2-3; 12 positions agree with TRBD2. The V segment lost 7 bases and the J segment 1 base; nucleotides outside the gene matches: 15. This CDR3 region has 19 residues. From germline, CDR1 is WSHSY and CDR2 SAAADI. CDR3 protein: CASTLSSGLAGPGTDTQYF. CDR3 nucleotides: TGCGCCAGCACTCTAAGTAGCGGACTAGCGGGGCCGGGCACAGATACGCAGTATTTT.

The CDR3 loop reads CAISEGQGFGGYTF. In DNA, the CDR3 is TGTGCCATCAGTGAAGGACAGGGGTTCGGGGGCTACACCTTC. The rearrangement joins TRBV10-3 to TRBJ1-2; 9 bases fit TRBD1. The CDR3 loop spans 14 amino acids. J gave up 8 bases and V 3 bases, and 7 bases lay outside the gene matches. Germline values: CDR1 ENHRY, CDR2 SYGVKD.

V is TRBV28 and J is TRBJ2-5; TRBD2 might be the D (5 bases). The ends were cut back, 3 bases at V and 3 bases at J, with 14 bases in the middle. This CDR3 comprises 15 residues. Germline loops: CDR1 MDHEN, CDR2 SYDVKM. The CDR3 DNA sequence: TGTGCCAGCAGTTTCCCCGGGAATGGGGAAGAGACCCAGTACTTC. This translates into CASSFPGNGEETQYF.

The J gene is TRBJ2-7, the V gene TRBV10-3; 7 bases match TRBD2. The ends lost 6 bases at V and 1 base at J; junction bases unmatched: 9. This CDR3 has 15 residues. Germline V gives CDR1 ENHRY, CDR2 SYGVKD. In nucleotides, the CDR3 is TGTGCCATCAGGGCCTCGGGGAGGGGATCCTACGAGCAGTACTTC. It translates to CAIRASGRGSYEQYF.

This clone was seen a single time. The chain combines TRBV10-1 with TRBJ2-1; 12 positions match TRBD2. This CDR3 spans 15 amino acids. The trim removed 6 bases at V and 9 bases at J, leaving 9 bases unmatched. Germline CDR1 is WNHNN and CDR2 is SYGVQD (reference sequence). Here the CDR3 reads CASRDLAGGPSEQFF. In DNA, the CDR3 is TGCGCCAGCAGAGACCTAGCGGGGGGGCCGAGTGAGCAGTTCTTC.

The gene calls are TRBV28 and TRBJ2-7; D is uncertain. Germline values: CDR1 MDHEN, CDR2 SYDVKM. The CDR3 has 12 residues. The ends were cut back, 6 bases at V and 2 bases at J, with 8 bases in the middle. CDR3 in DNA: TGTGCCAGCAGCTTACTTACCTACGAGCAGTACTTC. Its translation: CASSLLTYEQYF.

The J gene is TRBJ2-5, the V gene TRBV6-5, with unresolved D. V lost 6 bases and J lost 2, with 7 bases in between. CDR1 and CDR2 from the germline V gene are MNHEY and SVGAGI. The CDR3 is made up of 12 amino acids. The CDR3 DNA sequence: TGTGCCAGCAGGAACAGTCAAGAGACCCAGTACTTC. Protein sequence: CASRNSQETQYF.

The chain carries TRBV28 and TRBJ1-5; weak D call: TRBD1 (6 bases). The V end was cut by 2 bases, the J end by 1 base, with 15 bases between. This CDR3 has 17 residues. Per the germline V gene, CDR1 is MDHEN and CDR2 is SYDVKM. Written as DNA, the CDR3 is TGTGCCAGCAGTTTACCGGACAGTCTTGGAAGCAATCAGCCCCAGCATTTT. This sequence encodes CASSLPDSLGSNQPQHF.

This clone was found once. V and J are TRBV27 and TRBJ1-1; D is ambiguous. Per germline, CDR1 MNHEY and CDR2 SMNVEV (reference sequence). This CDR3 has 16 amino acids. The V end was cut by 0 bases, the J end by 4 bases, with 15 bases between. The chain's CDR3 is CASSLSFRGSITEAFF. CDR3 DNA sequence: TGTGCCAGCAGTTTATCGTTTCGAGGTTCCATCACTGAAGCTTTCTTT.

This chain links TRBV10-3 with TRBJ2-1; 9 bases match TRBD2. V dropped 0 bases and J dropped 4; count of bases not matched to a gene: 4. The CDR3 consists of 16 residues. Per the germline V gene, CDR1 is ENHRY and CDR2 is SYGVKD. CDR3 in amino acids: CAISESGSGSYNEQFF. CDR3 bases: TGTGCCATCAGTGAGTCGGGTAGCGGGAGTTACAATGAGCAGTTCTTC.